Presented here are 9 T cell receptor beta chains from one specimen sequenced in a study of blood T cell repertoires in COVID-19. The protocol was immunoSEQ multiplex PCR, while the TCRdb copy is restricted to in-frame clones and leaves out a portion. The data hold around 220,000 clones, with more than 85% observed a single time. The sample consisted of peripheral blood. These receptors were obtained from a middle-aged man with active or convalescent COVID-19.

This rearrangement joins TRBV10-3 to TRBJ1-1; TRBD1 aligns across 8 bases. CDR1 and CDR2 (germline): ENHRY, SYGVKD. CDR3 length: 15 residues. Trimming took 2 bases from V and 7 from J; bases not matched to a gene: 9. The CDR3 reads CAISEAPGGAVEAFF. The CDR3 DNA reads TGTGCCATCAGTGAGGCACCAGGGGGCGCGGTTGAAGCTTTCTTT.

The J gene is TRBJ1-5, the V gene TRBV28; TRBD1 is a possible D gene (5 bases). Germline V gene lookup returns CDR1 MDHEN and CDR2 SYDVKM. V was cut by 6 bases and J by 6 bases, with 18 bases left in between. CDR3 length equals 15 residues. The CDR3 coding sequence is TGTGCCAGCAGCCGGGGGGGAAGGGACGGTCAGCCCCAGCATTTT. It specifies CASSRGGRDGQPQHF.

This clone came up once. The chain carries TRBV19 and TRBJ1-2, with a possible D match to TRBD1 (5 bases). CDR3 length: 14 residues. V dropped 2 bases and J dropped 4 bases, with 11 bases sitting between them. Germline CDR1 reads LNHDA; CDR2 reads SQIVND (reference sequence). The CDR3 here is CASSIRGELYGYTF. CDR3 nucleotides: TGTGCCAGTAGTATACGGGGGGAACTCTATGGCTACACCTTC.

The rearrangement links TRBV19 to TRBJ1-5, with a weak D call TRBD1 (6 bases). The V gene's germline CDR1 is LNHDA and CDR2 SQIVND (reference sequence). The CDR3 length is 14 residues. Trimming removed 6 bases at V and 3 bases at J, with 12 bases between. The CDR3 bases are TGTGCCAGTAGGCCCCGGGACAACAATCAGCCCCAGCATTTT. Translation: CASRPRDNNQPQHF.

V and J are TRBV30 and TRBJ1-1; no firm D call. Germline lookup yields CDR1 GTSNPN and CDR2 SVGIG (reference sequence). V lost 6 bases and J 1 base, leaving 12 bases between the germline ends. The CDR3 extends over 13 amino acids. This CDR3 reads CACLPRGNTEAFF. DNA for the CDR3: TGTGCCTGTCTACCCAGAGGGAACACTGAAGCTTTCTTT.

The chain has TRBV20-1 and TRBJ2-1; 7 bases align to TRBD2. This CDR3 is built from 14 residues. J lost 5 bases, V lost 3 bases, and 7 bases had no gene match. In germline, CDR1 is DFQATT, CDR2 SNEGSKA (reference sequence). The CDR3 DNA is TGCAGTGCTAGTAAAGGCGGGGGTAACAATGAGCAGTTCTTC. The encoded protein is CSASKGGGNNEQFF.

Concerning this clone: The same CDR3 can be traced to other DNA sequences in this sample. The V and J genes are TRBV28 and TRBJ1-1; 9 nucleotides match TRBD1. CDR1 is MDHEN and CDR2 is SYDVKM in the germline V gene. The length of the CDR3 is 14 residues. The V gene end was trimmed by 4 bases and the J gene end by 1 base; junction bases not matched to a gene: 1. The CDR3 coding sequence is TGTGCCAGCAGTTCGGGACAGGGGAACACTGAAGCTTTCTTT. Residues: CASSSGQGNTEAFF.

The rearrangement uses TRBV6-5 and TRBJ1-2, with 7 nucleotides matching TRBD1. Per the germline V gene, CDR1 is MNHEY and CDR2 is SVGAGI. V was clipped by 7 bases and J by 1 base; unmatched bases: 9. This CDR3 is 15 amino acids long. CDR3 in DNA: TGTGCCAGCAACGACGGGGGACAGCTTAACTATGGCTACACCTTC. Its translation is CASNDGGQLNYGYTF.

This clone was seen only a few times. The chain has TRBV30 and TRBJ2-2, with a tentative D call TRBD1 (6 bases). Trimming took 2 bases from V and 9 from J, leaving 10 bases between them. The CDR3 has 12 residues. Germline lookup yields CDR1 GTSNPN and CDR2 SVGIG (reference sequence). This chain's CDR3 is CAWSWGPWELFF. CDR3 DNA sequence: TGTGCCTGGAGTTGGGGGCCCTGGGAGCTGTTTTTT.